This T cell receptor beta chain emerged from a study of early T cells in non-severe SARS-CoV-2 infection. Study details: Unsorted whole blood bulk RNA was sequenced, with unpaired chains.

Unique molecular identifiers (one per individual cDNA molecule) were attached. TCRdb recomputed calls from the 5' RACE reads with MiXCR, one row per CDR3 protein. The sample lists 90,000 to 130,000 distinct CDR3 sequences; 12% were seen once. This clonotype was recorded a few times. The receptor comes from an adult who was a healthcare worker with PCR-confirmed SARS-CoV-2 infection or an uninfected control (not recorded which). Sample: whole blood.

For the CDR3, the DNA is TGTGCCAGCGCCCGGACAGCCCAAGAGACCCAGTACTTC. Protein sequence: CASARTAQETQYF. The chain joins TRBV28 to TRBJ2-5; D is perhaps TRBD1 (6 bases). Germline V CDR1 and CDR2: MDHEN, SYDVKM. The CDR3 spans 13 residues. Between the trimmed V and J ends, which lost 8 bases and 1 base, there was a span of 11 bases. Based on the CDR3 plus reference TRBV28 and TRBJ2-5, the full variable domain is DVKVTQSSRYLVKRTGEKVFLECVQDMDHENMFWYRQDPGLGLRLIYFSYDVKMKEKGDIPEGYSVSREKKERFSLILESASTNQTSMYLCASARTAQETQYFGPGTRLLVL.